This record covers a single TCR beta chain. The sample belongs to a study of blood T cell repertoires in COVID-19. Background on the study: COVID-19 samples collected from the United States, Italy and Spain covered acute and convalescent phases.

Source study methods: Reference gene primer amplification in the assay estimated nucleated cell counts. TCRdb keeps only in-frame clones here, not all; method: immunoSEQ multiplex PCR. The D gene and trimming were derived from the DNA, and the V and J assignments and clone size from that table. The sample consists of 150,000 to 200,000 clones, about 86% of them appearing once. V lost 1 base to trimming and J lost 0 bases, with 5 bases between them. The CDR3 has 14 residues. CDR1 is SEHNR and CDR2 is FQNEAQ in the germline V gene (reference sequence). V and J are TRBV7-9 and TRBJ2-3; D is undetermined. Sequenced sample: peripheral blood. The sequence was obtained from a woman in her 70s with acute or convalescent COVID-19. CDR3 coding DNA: TGTGCCAGCAGCTTAGATCTAAGCACAGATACGCAGTATTTT. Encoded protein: CASSLDLSTDTQYF.